This paragraph reports one TCR beta chain. These data belong to a study of blood T cell repertoires in COVID-19. Study details: Samples representing acute and convalescent COVID-19 were sourced from the United States, Italy and Spain. Sample material is recorded as cDNA or gDNA derived from T cells, B-cell-depleted T cells, or PBMCs.

The CDR3 contains 14 residues. V was cut by 6 bases and J by 7 bases, with 15 bases left in between. Germline V gene lookup returns CDR1 KGHDR and CDR2 SFDVKD. The assay was immunoSEQ multiplex PCR, and TCRdb's table has in-frame clones only and misses some. Of around 250,000 clones listed, around 86% were seen once; the top ten hold about 10%. The sample consisted of peripheral blood. This chain joins TRBV24-1 and TRBJ2-1; possibly TRBD2 for D (5 bases). This receptor was taken from a man in his forties or fifties with active or convalescent COVID-19. The CDR3: CATSISSTGNEQFF. The CDR3, as DNA: TGTGCCACCAGTATCTCTAGCACGGGGAATGAGCAGTTCTTC.